This is a list of T cell receptor beta chains from one sample in a study of metastatic and nonmetastatic thyroid tumors. Using MiXCR, TCRdb re-called clones from the PCR reads. Here the sample spans 45,000 or so clones, 16% being singletons. The sample comprised blood. The receptors were gathered from a female donor with papillary thyroid cancer or a benign thyroid nodule (not recorded which). Some clones in this sample may be carry-over from other donors' samples. Each CDR3 is given with its conserved first and last residue. The D gene is left open where the match is weak. Not every row has a clone size; where given, it reads once, few, many or a size class.

j_call clone_size v_call d_call cdr3_nt cdr3_aa
TRBJ2-6 few TRBV6-1 NA TGTGCCAGCTGGCCAAGACACTCTGTGGCCAACGTCTTGACTTTC CASWPRHSVANVLTF
TRBJ1-2 few TRBV6-2/TRBV6-3 NA TGTGCCAGCAGTTACTCGGGTGCTACGTGGGAAACTAACTATGGCTACATCTTC CASSYSGATWETNYGYIF
TRBJ2-7 NA TRBV5-5 NA TGTGCCAGCAGCTTGCTTCAGGGCCTCCCTAATAGGGAGCAGTACTTC CASSLLQGLPNREQYF
TRBJ2-1 many TRBV30 TRBD1 TGTGCCTGGAGGGAACAGGGGGAGGTGGGCAATGAGCAGTTCTTC CAWREQGEVGNEQFF
TRBJ2-6 many TRBV2 TRBD2 TGTGCCAGCAGTCGGACTAGCGGCATAGGGGGGGCCAACGTCCTGACTTTC CASSRTSGIGGANVLTF
TRBJ2-5 many TRBV7-2 NA TGTGCCAGCAGCTTAGTTGTAAGGGAGACCCAGTACTTC CASSLVVRETQYF
TRBJ2-6 once TRBV9 NA TGTGCCAGCAGCGTAGTAGACTGCGCCCTCTCTGGGGCCAACGTCCTGGCTTTC CASSVVDCALSGANVLAF
TRBJ2-7 medium-sized TRBV6-5 NA TGTGCCAGCAGTTACGGGACGGGGGGCAGCGAGCAGTACTTC CASSYGTGGSEQYF
TRBJ2-7 many TRBV2 NA TGTGCCAGCGCCTTGACGAGGGGCGAGCAGTACTTC CASALTRGEQYF
TRBJ2-7 many TRBV11-2 TRBD1 TGTGCCAGCAGCTACGTGACAGGGAAGACGTTCGAGCAGTACTTC CASSYVTGKTFEQYF
TRBJ2-2 few TRBV27 NA TGTGCCAGCAGTTTAAACACCGCGTTGAACGCCGGGGAGCTGTTTTTT CASSLNTALNAGELFF
TRBJ2-7 few TRBV5-6 TRBD2 TGTGCCAGCAACGGACTAGCGGGCTCCTACGAGCAGTACTTC CASNGLAGSYEQYF
TRBJ2-2 few TRBV6-1 NA TGTGCCAGCAGGCAATACCGACTACCCACCGGGGAGCTTTTTTTT CASRQYRLPTGELFF
TRBJ1-1 many TRBV28 TRBD1 TGTGCCAGCAGAGGACAGGTCAACACTGAAGCTTTCTTT CASRGQVNTEAFF
TRBJ1-3 NA TRBV2 NA TGTGCCAGCAGGGCTACAGAGAGCTCTGGAAACACCATATATTTT CASRATESSGNTIYF
TRBJ2-3 few TRBV9 NA TGTGCCAGCAGCGTTGCAGTCACGCAGTATTTT CASSVAVTQYF
TRBJ2-3 few TRBV2 TRBD1 TGTGCCAGTCAGAGGACAGGTACGCAGTATTTT CASQRTGTQYF
TRBJ2-3 NA TRBV12-3/TRBV12-4 NA TGTGCCTCCCAGCCAGGAACTAAGGCAGATACGAAATATTTT CASQPGTKADTKYF
TRBJ2-2 few TRBV28 NA TGTGCCATCATTCCCAGGGACTTCTACACCGGGGAGCTGTTTTTT CAIIPRDFYTGELFF
TRBJ1-5 many TRBV12-3/TRBV12-4 NA TGTGCCAGCAGTTTATGGGGGGCCGGTAGCAATCAGCCCCAGCATTTT CASSLWGAGSNQPQHF
TRBJ2-7 few TRBV19 NA TGTGCCAGCTCAAGCGGGCACTACGAGCAGTACTTC CASSSGHYEQYF
TRBJ2-7 NA TRBV7-9 NA TGTGCCAGCAGCTTAGGGGTTGGGGTAAGCGAGCAGTACTTC CASSLGVGVSEQYF
TRBJ1-2 NA TRBV10-3 TRBD1 TGTGCCATCAGTGAGGGACAGGGCGTCCATGGCTACACCTTC CAISEGQGVHGYTF
TRBJ2-1 many TRBV27 TRBD2 TGTGCCAGCAGTTCCCAAACATTTCGACTAGCGGGAGTCGCGGGGGAGCAGTTCTTC CASSSQTFRLAGVAGEQFF
TRBJ2-4 many TRBV28 NA TGTGCCAGCAGTCGGTCAGGAGCGGCCAAAAACATTCAGTACTTC CASSRSGAAKNIQYF
TRBJ2-3 NA TRBV10-2 TRBD2 TGCACCAGCAGCGACCTTCTAGCGGGAGATAAAGATACGCAGTATTTT CTSSDLLAGDKDTQYF
TRBJ2-7 many TRBV7-7 NA TGTGCCAGCAGCCGGGAACGGACTGGCGAGCAGTACTTC CASSRERTGEQYF
TRBJ1-2 few TRBV19 NA TGTGCCAGTAGTCCACGTCATCAGGGTTGGGCCTATGGCTACACCTTC CASSPRHQGWAYGYTF
TRBJ1-1 few TRBV11-2 NA TGTGCCAGCAGCTTAGGGCTGGAGAACACTGAAGCTTTCTTT CASSLGLENTEAFF
TRBJ1-6 NA TRBV20-1 NA TGCAGTGCTAGAGATACGGCAGGTTTTGGTTTGAATTCACCCCTCCACTTT CSARDTAGFGLNSPLHF
TRBJ1-5 NA TRBV10-2 NA TGCGCCAGCAGTGAGCTCGATCGGGTGGGGCCCCAGCATTTT CASSELDRVGPQHF
TRBJ2-7 NA TRBV6-1 NA TGTGCCAGCAGAAGTCCCGGTCTCATGGAGTACTTC CASRSPGLMEYF
TRBJ1-6 few TRBV19 TRBD1 TGTGCCAGTATTTCTGGACAGGGTAATTCACCCCTCCACTTT CASISGQGNSPLHF
TRBJ1-1 many TRBV18 NA TGTGCCAGCTCACCCCAGGGGATGTACACTGAAGCTTTCTTT CASSPQGMYTEAFF
TRBJ2-5 NA TRBV7-2 NA TGTGCCAGCAGCTTATCAACTAGCATAAGAGAGACCCAGTACTTC CASSLSTSIRETQYF
TRBJ1-4 many TRBV27 NA TGTGCCAGCAGTGGTAGGGACACCACAACTAATGAAAAACTGTTTTTT CASSGRDTTTNEKLFF
TRBJ2-7 medium-sized TRBV6-1 NA TGTGCCAGCAGTGAGGTCGGGATCTACGAGCAGTACTTC CASSEVGIYEQYF
TRBJ2-7 NA TRBV6-5 TRBD2 TGTGCCAGCAGTTACGCCACCGGGACTAGCCCTGTCGAGCAGTACTTC CASSYATGTSPVEQYF
TRBJ2-7 NA TRBV10-3 NA TGTGCCATCAGTGATCCGGACCGAGCCGCCTACGAGCAGTACTTC CAISDPDRAAYEQYF
TRBJ2-1 few TRBV6-1 NA TGTGCCAGAAGACAGGACAATGAGCAGTTCTTC CARRQDNEQFF
TRBJ1-3 few TRBV6-1 NA TGTGCCAGCAGTGAATTGTGGGGTGCTGGAAACACCATATATTTT CASSELWGAGNTIYF
TRBJ2-5 NA TRBV6-1 NA TGTGCCAGCAGTGAAGCGTCTGGGGCTGAGACCCAGTACTTC CASSEASGAETQYF
TRBJ2-1 few TRBV19 TRBD2 TGTGCCAGTAGTATAGGCGGGGGGTACAACAATGAGCAGTTCTTC CASSIGGGYNNEQFF
TRBJ2-3 NA TRBV7-2 TRBD2 TGTGCCAGCAGCTTAGGGCAACTAGCGGGAGCAGATACGCAGTATTTT CASSLGQLAGADTQYF
TRBJ1-5 many TRBV2 TRBD1 TGTGCCAGCAGTAAGGACAGGGTTTCTCAGCCCCAGCATTTT CASSKDRVSQPQHF
TRBJ2-7 many TRBV5-1 TRBD1 TGCGCCAGCAGCTTGGACAGGGGGTACGAGCAGTACTTC CASSLDRGYEQYF
TRBJ2-7 many TRBV9 NA TGTGCCAGCAGCGTAGATGCCGGGAGCTCCTACGAGCAGTACTTC CASSVDAGSSYEQYF
TRBJ2-7 NA TRBV7-8 TRBD2 TGTGCCAGCAGCTTCACTAGCGGGAGCTACGAGCAGTACTTC CASSFTSGSYEQYF
TRBJ1-6 NA TRBV20-1 NA TGCAGTTCTAGTAGGGGCCTTAGGAATTCACCCCTCCACTTT CSSSRGLRNSPLHF
TRBJ1-2 many TRBV19 TRBD1 TGTGCCAGTAGTGACCAGGGGGCTGGCTACACCTTC CASSDQGAGYTF
TRBJ2-4 NA TRBV3-1 NA TGTGCCAGCAGCCAAGATATGGGATACATTCAGTACTTC CASSQDMGYIQYF
TRBJ2-3 NA TRBV7-2 TRBD2 TGTGCCAGCAGCTATAGCGGGGGGGCGGCAGATACGCAGTATTTT CASSYSGGAADTQYF
TRBJ1-6 NA TRBV30 NA TGTGCCTGGAGTTTCCAAGACAGCTTTAATAATTCACCCCTCCACTTT CAWSFQDSFNNSPLHF
TRBJ2-2 NA TRBV4-1 TRBD1 TGCGCCAGCAGCCAAGAAATTGGGACAGGCCGCGCGAACACCGGGGAGCTGTTTTTT CASSQEIGTGRANTGELFF